This is a list of T cell receptor beta chains from one sample in a study of beta chain features in type 1 diabetes. Sequenced by immunoSEQ multiplex PCR; TCRdb stores in-frame clones only, minus some. The data show under 300,000 clones, with under 8.5% seen just once and more than 1% held by the top ten. Material: central memory CD4+ T cells from blood. These receptors were collected from a woman aged 18 to 35 in good health. Each CDR3 is given with its conserved first and last residue. Fields, in order: V gene, D gene, J gene, clone size, CDR3 protein, CDR3 DNA. D genes are given only for firm matches. Size values are once, few and many counts, or a class for expanded clones, and some rows have none.

V: TRBV4-2
D: .
J: TRBJ2-1
size: many
CDR3: CASSQEGTGFYEQFF
DNA: TGTGCCAGCAGCCAAGAGGGAACAGGGTTCTATGAGCAGTTCTTC

V: TRBV6-1
D: .
J: TRBJ2-2
size: few
CDR3: CASSAWGNTGELFF
DNA: TGTGCCAGCAGTGCCTGGGGTAACACCGGGGAGCTGTTTTTT

V: TRBV5-1
D: .
J: TRBJ2-2
size: few
CDR3: CASSSGTTGATGELFF
DNA: TGCGCCAGCAGCTCGGGCACCACGGGTGCCACCGGGGAGCTGTTTTTT

V: TRBV9
D: .
J: TRBJ1-5
size: .
CDR3: CASSVGPYSNQPQHF
DNA: TGTGCCAGCAGCGTAGGTCCTTATAGCAATCAGCCCCAGCATTTT

V: TRBV19
D: TRBD2
J: TRBJ2-5
size: .
CDR3: CASSTGTSGRPREQYF
DNA: TGTGCCAGTAGTACCGGGACTAGCGGGAGGCCGCGGGAGCAGTACTTC

V: TRBV9
D: .
J: TRBJ2-3
size: many
CDR3: CASSVDGGKTGTQYF
DNA: TGTGCCAGCAGCGTAGATGGAGGGAAGACTGGTACGCAGTATTTT

V: TRBV29-1
D: .
J: TRBJ1-2
size: .
CDR3: CSVPRGGSGEGGYTF
DNA: TGCAGCGTCCCAAGGGGAGGGTCCGGTGAGGGTGGCTACACCTTC

V: TRBV30
D: TRBD1
J: TRBJ2-1
size: .
CDR3: CAWSVGTGRGEQFF
DNA: TGTGCCTGGAGTGTCGGGACAGGGCGGGGTGAGCAGTTCTTC

V: TRBV14
D: .
J: TRBJ2-5
size: many
CDR3: CASSRHRDTQETQYF
DNA: TGTGCCAGCAGCCGGCACCGGGACACCCAAGAGACCCAGTACTTC

V: TRBV19
D: .
J: TRBJ1-5
size: many
CDR3: CASSARRLSAQNQPQHF
DNA: TGTGCCAGTAGTGCGCGACGTTTGTCAGCTCAAAATCAGCCCCAGCATTTT

V: TRBV5-8
D: .
J: TRBJ1-4
size: few
CDR3: CASSLLGDTNEKLFF
DNA: TGTGCCAGCAGTTTGCTGGGGGATACTAATGAAAAACTGTTTTTT

V: TRBV6-5
D: .
J: TRBJ2-3
size: .
CDR3: CASRTSTDTQYF
DNA: TGTGCCAGCAGGACAAGCACAGATACGCAGTATTTT

V: TRBV28
D: TRBD1
J: TRBJ2-6
size: .
CDR3: CASSPPPRQGSSGANVLTF
DNA: TGTGCCAGCAGCCCCCCACCACGACAGGGGAGCTCTGGGGCCAACGTCCTGACTTTC

V: TRBV5-8
D: TRBD1
J: TRBJ1-2
size: few
CDR3: CASSMGTGVNDYGYTF
DNA: TGTGCCAGCAGCATGGGGACAGGGGTGAATGACTATGGCTACACCTTC

V: TRBV7-6
D: TRBD2
J: TRBJ2-7
size: .
CDR3: CASSRGTSGRTPYEQYF
DNA: TGTGCCAGCAGCCGGGGGACTAGCGGGAGGACCCCCTACGAGCAGTACTTC

V: TRBV9
D: TRBD1
J: TRBJ1-1
size: few
CDR3: CASSVEGTGATEAFF
DNA: TGTGCCAGCAGCGTAGAAGGGACAGGGGCCACTGAAGCTTTCTTT

V: TRBV7-9
D: .
J: TRBJ1-1
size: few
CDR3: CASSLGGTADTEAFF
DNA: TGTGCCAGCAGCTTAGGTGGGACGGCGGACACTGAAGCTTTCTTT

V: TRBV7-9
D: TRBD2
J: TRBJ2-5
size: .
CDR3: CASSASSGGATQYF
DNA: TGTGCCAGCAGCGCTTCTAGCGGGGGGGCAACCCAGTACTTC

V: TRBV5-1
D: TRBD1
J: TRBJ2-3
size: .
CDR3: CASSPPTGTGTDTQYF
DNA: TGCGCCAGCAGCCCTCCGACCGGGACAGGGACAGATACGCAGTATTTT

V: TRBV19
D: .
J: TRBJ2-3
size: few
CDR3: CASSIRRLGARTDTQYF
DNA: TGTGCCAGTAGTATCCGTCGGCTAGGGGCCCGCACAGATACGCAGTATTTT

V: TRBV14
D: .
J: TRBJ2-2
size: .
CDR3: CASSQVTKGGTGELFF
DNA: TGTGCCAGCAGCCAAGTTACTAAGGGCGGCACCGGGGAGCTGTTTTTT

V: TRBV28
D: TRBD1
J: TRBJ2-3
size: many
CDR3: CASSLTGVDTQYF
DNA: TGTGCCAGCAGTCTTACAGGGGTAGATACGCAGTATTTT

V: TRBV5-1
D: .
J: TRBJ2-1
size: .
CDR3: CASSLVRGGVWDEQFF
DNA: TGCGCCAGCAGCTTGGTTCGGGGCGGGGTCTGGGATGAGCAGTTCTTC

V: TRBV14
D: .
J: TRBJ2-7
size: many
CDR3: CASSHDGLHYEQYF
DNA: TGTGCCAGCAGCCATGATGGACTACACTACGAGCAGTACTTC

V: TRBV19
D: .
J: TRBJ2-2
size: few
CDR3: CASSPRTGELFF
DNA: TGTGCCAGTAGTCCCAGGACCGGGGAGCTGTTTTTT

V: TRBV23-1
D: .
J: TRBJ1-2
size: many
CDR3: CASSQNYGYTF
DNA: TGCGCCAGCAGTCAGAACTATGGCTACACCTTC

V: TRBV7-3
D: TRBD1
J: TRBJ2-1
size: .
CDR3: CASSPAGGPYNEQFF
DNA: TGTGCCAGCAGCCCAGCAGGGGGCCCCTACAATGAGCAGTTCTTC

V: TRBV7-8
D: TRBD2
J: TRBJ2-2
size: .
CDR3: CASSSTSGGALITGELFF
DNA: TGTGCCAGCAGCTCCACTAGCGGGGGGGCCCTGATTACCGGGGAGCTGTTTTTT

V: TRBV4-2
D: .
J: TRBJ2-5
size: few
CDR3: CASSSSGNRQETQYF
DNA: TGTGCCAGCAGCTCCTCGGGAAATCGGCAAGAGACCCAGTACTTC